The rows below give T cell receptor beta chains drawn from one sample of a study of post-analysis software for immune sequencing data. TCRdb reanalysed the PCR reads using MiXCR and keeps one entry per CDR3 protein. The sample lists about 760,000 distinct CDR3 sequences, 25% to 30% seen once, with around 0.56% in the top ten. The sample consisted of blood. All receptors derive from a girl aged 5 to 17 with multiple sclerosis. CDR3s include the opening cysteine and the closing phenylalanine or tryptophan. D genes are given only for firm matches. Expanded clones get a size class; other rows say once, few or many, or leave the size out.

>NA|TRBJ2-3|TRBV5-1|NA
CASSLSAGGTDTQYF
TGCGCCAGCAGCTTAAGCGCCGGAGGAACAGATACGCAGTATTTT
>few|TRBJ2-5|TRBV3-1|NA
CASSQGGGGGSRETQYF
TGTGCCAGCAGCCAAGGGGGGGGCGGGGGTTCGCGTGAGACCCAGTACTTC
>few|TRBJ1-4|TRBV29-1|NA
CSVEEGATNEKLFF
TGCAGCGTTGAAGAAGGGGCAACTAATGAAAAACTGTTTTTT
>NA|TRBJ2-1|TRBV7-2|NA
CASSLGDLPEQFF
TGTGCCAGCAGCTTAGGAGATCTCCCAGAGCAGTTCTTC
>NA|TRBJ2-3|TRBV20-1|NA
CSARRVPPDTQYF
TGCAGTGCTAGGAGGGTACCCCCAGATACGCAGTATTTT
>few|TRBJ1-2|TRBV5-1|TRBD1
CASSPITDREITF
TGCGCCAGCAGCCCGATTACCGACAGGGAAATCACCTTC
>few|TRBJ1-5|TRBV18|NA
CASSPLVAAYSNQPQHF
TGTGCCAGCTCACCACTCGTCGCCGCATATAGCAATCAGCCCCAGCATTTT
>NA|TRBJ1-4|TRBV27|TRBD1
CASSPPGTGPGSYNEKLFF
TGTGCCAGCAGTCCCCCCGGGACAGGACCAGGGTCATATAATGAAAAACTGTTTTTT
>NA|TRBJ1-4|TRBV10-3|NA
CAISESTGVGEKLFF
TGTGCCATCAGTGAGTCGACGGGGGTTGGTGAAAAACTGTTTTTT
>NA|TRBJ2-7|TRBV20-1|NA
CSASKSGAGYEQYF
TGCAGTGCTAGTAAGTCGGGAGCTGGCTACGAGCAGTACTTC
>few|TRBJ2-6|TRBV5-1|NA
CASSLSNPTGGANVLTF
TGCGCCAGCAGCTTATCGAACCCAACGGGCGGGGCCAACGTCCTGACTTTC
>few|TRBJ2-7|TRBV5-1|NA
CASSLRDGIYEQYF
TGCGCCAGCAGCCTCCGGGACGGCATATACGAGCAGTACTTC
>few|TRBJ2-1|TRBV18|NA
CASTIIPPGQNNEQFF
TGTGCCAGCACCATCATACCACCGGGGCAAAACAATGAGCAGTTCTTC
>few|TRBJ1-1|TRBV6-2/TRBV6-3|NA
CASSYSLGTNTEAFF
TGTGCCAGCAGTTACTCGTTGGGAACTAACACTGAAGCTTTCTTT
>few|TRBJ2-5|TRBV5-4|TRBD1
CASSSARQGETQYF
TGTGCCAGCAGCTCCGCCCGACAGGGAGAGACCCAGTACTTC
>few|TRBJ2-7|TRBV20-1|TRBD2
CSSPGLGRTSGSSYEQYF
TGCAGCTCGCCGGGGTTGGGTCGTACTAGCGGGAGCTCCTACGAGCAGTACTTC
>few|TRBJ2-3|TRBV20-1|NA
CSDSRSNRATTDTQYF
TGCAGTGACAGTAGGTCCAACAGGGCAACCACAGATACGCAGTATTTT
>NA|TRBJ2-1|TRBV20-1|TRBD2
CGQGLAGGNEQFF
TGCGGCCAGGGACTAGCGGGAGGAAATGAGCAGTTCTTC
>once|TRBJ2-5|TRBV4-3|NA
CASSRRPMGQQETQYF
TGCGCCAGCAGCCGGCGACCCATGGGTCAGCAAGAGACCCAGTACTTC
>few|TRBJ1-2|TRBV27|NA
CASKQGFGYGYTF
TGTGCCAGTAAACAGGGCTTCGGCTATGGCTACACCTTC
>NA|TRBJ2-7|TRBV4-3|TRBD1
CSSSQSPGTGGPYEQYF
TGCTCCAGCAGCCAAAGTCCAGGGACAGGGGGTCCCTACGAGCAGTACTTC
>NA|TRBJ2-1|TRBV6-6|NA
CASSPGPRDEQFF
TGTGCCAGCAGTCCGGGGCCACGGGATGAGCAGTTCTTC
>few|TRBJ1-5|TRBV20-1|NA
CSAGPGRTYSNQPQHF
TGCAGTGCAGGTCCGGGACGGACCTATAGCAATCAGCCCCAGCATTTT
>NA|TRBJ2-7|TRBV4-1|NA
CASSQVDGHSYEQYF
TGCGCCAGCAGCCAAGTCGACGGACACTCCTACGAGCAGTACTTC
>few|TRBJ1-5|TRBV20-1|NA
CSARPQGNQPQHF
TGCAGTGCTAGACCTCAGGGGAATCAGCCCCAGCATTTT
>NA|TRBJ2-4|TRBV28|NA
CAGGIPRGWGIQYF
TGTGCCGGCGGGATACCTAGGGGGTGGGGCATTCAGTACTTC
>many|TRBJ2-1|TRBV24-1|TRBD2
CATSDLSGRAFDEQFF
TGTGCCACCAGTGATTTAAGCGGGAGGGCCTTCGATGAGCAGTTCTTC
>few|TRBJ2-1|TRBV20-1|TRBD2
CSAYGLAGGNEQFF
TGCAGTGCCTACGGACTAGCGGGGGGAAATGAGCAGTTCTTC
>NA|TRBJ1-5|TRBV20-1|TRBD1
CSARPDRGPNQPQHF
TGCAGTGCGAGACCGGACAGGGGGCCTAATCAGCCCCAGCATTTT
>few|TRBJ1-5|TRBV2|NA
CASSERKGNQPQHF
TGTGCCAGCAGTGAACGGAAGGGCAATCAGCCCCAGCATTTT
>NA|TRBJ2-5|TRBV20-1|NA
CSASFLGGVRETQYF
TGCAGTGCTAGTTTTCTCGGGGGTGTACGAGAGACCCAGTACTTC
>many|TRBJ1-1|TRBV5-6|NA
CASSLRDTEAFF
TGTGCCAGCAGCTTAAGGGACACTGAAGCTTTCTTT
>few|TRBJ2-3|TRBV4-3|NA
CASSQDYGSSTDTQYF
TGCGCCAGCAGCCAAGATTACGGGAGCAGCACAGATACGCAGTATTTT
>few|TRBJ1-5|TRBV6-5|NA
CASSRARGQRNQPQHF
TGTGCCAGCAGTCGTGCCCGGGGACAACGCAATCAGCCCCAGCATTTT
>NA|TRBJ2-7|TRBV12-3/TRBV12-4|NA
CASRRRGGSYNEQYF
TGTGCCAGCAGACGTCGCGGGGGCTCCTACAATGAGCAGTACTTC
>once|TRBJ1-1|TRBV20-1|NA
CSARDPKEWNTEAFF
TGCAGTGCTAGAGATCCAAAGGAATGGAACACTGAAGCTTTCTTT
>NA|TRBJ1-5|TRBV24-1|TRBD1
CATSETGYSNQPQHF
TGTGCCACCAGTGAGACAGGGTATAGCAATCAGCCCCAGCATTTT
>NA|TRBJ2-1|TRBV20-1|TRBD2
CSARKSSGGYNEQFF
TGCAGTGCTAGAAAGTCTAGCGGGGGATACAATGAGCAGTTCTTC
>NA|TRBJ1-2|TRBV20-1|TRBD1
CSARVDRAANYGYTF
TGCAGTGCTAGAGTGGACAGGGCCGCTAACTATGGCTACACCTTC
>few|TRBJ1-4|TRBV20-1|TRBD1
CSAQTGTGSNEKLFF
TGCAGTGCTCAGACCGGGACAGGCTCTAATGAAAAACTGTTTTTT
>many|TRBJ2-1|TRBV27|TRBD2
CASRETGTSGFYNEQFF
TGTGCCAGCAGAGAAACCGGGACTAGCGGATTCTACAATGAGCAGTTCTTC
>NA|TRBJ2-7|TRBV4-2|NA
CASSQGAGMSHNEQYF
TGTGCCAGCAGCCAAGGGGCCGGGATGTCCCACAATGAGCAGTACTTC
>NA|TRBJ1-1|TRBV7-2|NA
CASSENAAKGRNTEAFF
TGTGCCAGCAGCGAAAACGCCGCCAAGGGGAGGAACACTGAAGCTTTCTTT
>NA|TRBJ2-2|TRBV20-1|TRBD2
CSAGSGRASGELFF
TGCAGTGCTGGTAGCGGGAGGGCGAGTGGGGAGCTGTTTTTT
>NA|TRBJ1-4|TRBV20-1|NA
CSARDRIPEKLFF
TGCAGTGCTAGAGACAGGATCCCCGAAAAACTGTTTTTT
>NA|TRBJ2-7|TRBV7-9|TRBD2
CASKALAGISYEQYF
TGTGCCAGCAAGGCACTAGCGGGTATCTCCTACGAGCAGTACTTC
>NA|TRBJ2-7|TRBV6-2/TRBV6-3|TRBD2
CASSHPRLAGGYEQYF
TGTGCCAGCAGCCACCCAAGACTAGCGGGAGGCTACGAGCAGTACTTC
>NA|TRBJ2-7|TRBV20-1|NA
CRAWRANYEQYF
TGCAGGGCCTGGAGGGCTAACTACGAGCAGTACTTC
>NA|TRBJ2-7|TRBV6-5|NA
CASSYGRGPLYEQYF
TGTGCCAGCAGTTACGGCAGGGGCCCCCTCTACGAGCAGTACTTC
>few|TRBJ2-1|TRBV29-1|TRBD2
CSVDLAGVNEQFF
TGCAGCGTTGACCTAGCGGGGGTCAATGAGCAGTTCTTC
>NA|TRBJ1-4|TRBV3-1|NA
CASSRLPRQANEKLFF
TGTGCCAGCAGCCGACTACCACGGCAAGCGAATGAAAAACTGTTTTTT
>NA|TRBJ2-7|TRBV20-1|NA
CSARALEGPYEQYF
TGCAGTGCTAGAGCCCTGGAGGGTCCCTACGAGCAGTACTTC
>NA|TRBJ2-1|TRBV28|NA
CASFSSFRTYNEQFF
TGTGCCAGCTTCTCGAGTTTCAGGACCTACAATGAGCAGTTCTTC
>NA|TRBJ2-5|TRBV2|TRBD2
CASSAVIAGGSETQYF
TGTGCCAGCAGCGCGGTTATAGCGGGGGGGTCTGAGACCCAGTACTTC